The 20 T cell receptor beta chains reported below all come from one sample, sequenced in a study of blood T cell repertoires in COVID-19. Profiling relied on immunoSEQ multiplex PCR, and the TCRdb table lists in-frame clones only, not all of them. Counted here are 150,000 to 200,000 clones, more than 75% occurring once; the ten biggest clones make up 15% to 20%. Input material: peripheral blood. The origin of the receptors is a person aged 65 to 85 with COVID-19, enrolled during active disease.

The V call is TRBV9, the J call TRBJ2-1, with 10 bases that match TRBD1. This CDR3 has 15 residues. V lost 5 bases, J lost 7 bases, and 9 bases stayed unmatched. Looked up from germline, CDR1 is SGDLS and CDR2 is YYNGEE. The CDR3 here is CASSAPPGQGNEQFF. As DNA, the CDR3 is TGTGCCAGCAGTGCTCCACCGGGACAGGGGAATGAGCAGTTCTTC.

V gene TRBV2 combines with J gene TRBJ2-5; D gene uncertain. V was cut by 2 bases and J by 5 bases, with 3 bases left in between. The CDR3 has 11 residues. The germline V gene has CDR1 SNHLY and CDR2 FYNNEI. CDR3 residues: CASSESETQYF. In nucleotides, the CDR3 is TGTGCCAGCAGTGAATCGGAGACCCAGTACTTC.

The chain couples TRBV4-3 to TRBJ2-1; 8 bases line up with TRBD2. The CDR3 has 16 amino acids. Germline V lookup: CDR1 LGHNA, CDR2 YSLEER. V was pared by 1 base and J by 6 bases, with 8 bases of the junction left unmatched. CDR3 sequence reads: CASSQGPAGGRNEQFF. The DNA of the CDR3 is TGCGCCAGCAGCCAAGGCCCTGCGGGGGGACGCAATGAGCAGTTCTTC.

J is TRBJ1-2 and V is TRBV5-4; 12 nucleotides line up with TRBD1. Germline lookup yields CDR1 SGHNT and CDR2 YYREEE (reference sequence). The length of the CDR3 is 17 residues. Trimming removed 4 bases from V and 8 bases from J; junction bases left unmatched: 15. The CDR3 protein is CASSPPGQGAITGGYTF. For the CDR3, the DNA is TGTGCCAGCAGCCCGCCGGGACAGGGGGCAATAACGGGCGGCTACACCTTC.

The chain has TRBV7-3 and TRBJ2-5; 7 nucleotides line up with TRBD2. CDR1 is SGHTA and CDR2 is FQGTGA in the germline V gene. There are 13 residues in the CDR3. V gave up 4 bases and J gave up 1 base; unmatched junction bases: 0. CDR3 sequence (DNA): TGTGCCAGCAGCTGGACTAGCCAAGAGACCCAGTACTTC. It codes for CASSWTSQETQYF.

This sequence joins TRBV7-3 and TRBJ1-2; TRBD1 matches 10 bases. V lost 4 bases, J lost 8 bases, and 7 bases stayed unmatched. There are 14 residues in the CDR3. Germline V gene lookup returns CDR1 SGHTA and CDR2 FQGTGA. In DNA, the CDR3 is TGTGCCAGCAGCTCGACAGGGGGCACGCTCGGCTACACCTTC. This encodes CASSSTGGTLGYTF.

The chain recombines TRBV4-1 with TRBJ1-5; the match to TRBD1 covers 8 bases. From germline, CDR1 is MGHRA and CDR2 YSYEKL. The CDR3 length is 16 residues. With V trimmed by 4 bases and J by 4 bases, 9 bases remained unmatched. CDR3 amino acids: CASSPTPTGANQPQHF. CDR3 nucleotides: TGCGCCAGCAGCCCCACCCCGACAGGGGCAAATCAGCCCCAGCATTTT.

V is TRBV19 and J is TRBJ1-1; possibly TRBD1 for D (5 bases). The germline V gene encodes CDR1 LNHDA and CDR2 SQIVND (reference sequence). The length of the CDR3 is 14 residues. With 6 bases removed from V and 1 base from J, the gap between germline ends came to 12 bases. In nucleotides, the CDR3 is TGTGCCAGTAGCCGGACATTAGGGAACACTGAAGCTTTCTTT. Protein: CASSRTLGNTEAFF.

The sample holds a few counts of this clone. V is TRBV3-1 (or the pseudogene TRBV3-2) and J is TRBJ1-3, with 7 bases lining up with TRBD1. The CDR3 spans 13 residues. Germline V gives CDR1 LGHDT, CDR2 YNNKEL (reference sequence). Trimming cost V 11 bases and J 0 bases; bases outside gene matches: 4. This CDR3 reads CASTGNSGNTIYF. CDR3 nucleotides: TGTGCCTCGACAGGGAACTCTGGAAACACCATATATTTT.

The chain recombines TRBV28 with TRBJ2-7; 8 positions agree with TRBD1. CDR3 length: 14 amino acids. The germline V gene encodes CDR1 MDHEN and CDR2 SYDVKM. After removal of 5 bases from V and 2 bases from J, the junction contained 5 bases not matched to a gene. CDR3 nucleotide sequence: TGTGCCAGCAGTATTCGGACAGGGCCCTACGAGCAGTACTTC. Translating it yields CASSIRTGPYEQYF.

The V and J genes are TRBV19 and TRBJ1-6; TRBD1 is a possible D gene (5 bases). The CDR3 runs 17 residues. Germline lookup yields CDR1 LNHDA and CDR2 SQIVND (reference sequence). Trimming left V 5 bases short and J 8 bases short, with 22 bases between. CDR3 DNA sequence: TGTGCCAGTAGTCCGAGAGGGGAGGGGATGGCCCATTCACCCCTCCACTTT. Encoded protein: CASSPRGEGMAHSPLHF.

The chain carries TRBV5-1 and TRBJ2-7; 7 nucleotides align to TRBD2. The CDR3 length is 14 residues. The trim removed 5 bases at V and 0 bases at J, leaving 5 bases unmatched. CDR1 is SGHRS, CDR2 YFSETQ, per germline. As DNA, the CDR3 is TGCGCCAGCAGGGGACTAACTAGCTCCTACGAGCAGTACTTC. It encodes CASRGLTSSYEQYF.

This clone appeared once. V gene TRBV30 combines with J gene TRBJ1-5; TRBD1 matches at 10 bases. CDR1 and CDR2 from the germline V gene are GTSNPN and SVGIG (reference sequence). Unmatched junction bases numbered 0, after V lost 5 bases and J lost 2 bases. CDR3 length: 13 residues. The CDR3 loop is CAWGTGGNQPQHF. The CDR3 DNA reads as TGTGCCTGGGGGACAGGGGGCAATCAGCCCCAGCATTTT.

The rearrangement joins TRBV4-3 to TRBJ2-5, with 7 bases identical to TRBD1. Germline-derived CDR1 and CDR2 are LGHNA and YSLEER. J gave up 4 bases and V 4 bases, and 6 bases lay outside the gene matches. This CDR3 comprises 14 residues. In DNA form, the CDR3 reads TGCGCCAGCAGCCGGGACAGTTCGGGAGAGACCCAGTACTTC. Translating gives CASSRDSSGETQYF.

This chain joins TRBV7-2 and TRBJ1-3; D call uncertain. CDR3 size: 15 residues. The ends were cut back, 1 base at V and 4 bases at J, with 11 bases in the middle. CDR1 is SGHTA and CDR2 is FQGNSA in the germline V gene. Written as DNA, the CDR3 is TGTGCCAGCAGCTTAGGGGCTGGGCTAGGAAACACCATATATTTT. It is translated as CASSLGAGLGNTIYF.

V gene TRBV12-3 or TRBV12-4 combines with J gene TRBJ1-5; no clear D gene. The CDR3 extends over 13 amino acids. V gave up 6 bases and J gave up 5 bases, with 11 bases separating them. This chain's CDR3 is CASSSTTDQPQHF. The CDR3 nucleotides are TGTGCCAGCAGCTCAACTACGGATCAGCCCCAGCATTTT.

The chain joins TRBV7-2 to TRBJ1-1, with unresolved D. CDR1 is SGHTA, CDR2 FQGNSA, per germline. This CDR3 spans 11 amino acids. V was cut by 4 bases and J by 10 bases, with 10 bases left in between. In DNA, the CDR3 is TGTGCCAGCAGCTCCCTTCAGGTAGCTTTCTTT. Translation: CASSSLQVAFF.

The chain links TRBV6-5 to TRBJ1-5; 10 nucleotides agree with TRBD1. Germline loops: CDR1 MNHEY, CDR2 SVGAGI. With 5 bases clipped from V and 5 bases from J, the junction kept 6 bases outside the gene matches. The CDR3 contains 15 residues. The CDR3 region is CASSRQGAGDQPQHF. The CDR3 nucleotides read TGTGCCAGCAGTCGACAGGGGGCCGGAGATCAGCCCCAGCATTTT.

The chain uses TRBV29-1 and TRBJ1-2; 7 bases match TRBD1. J lost 4 bases, V lost 6 bases, and 11 bases had no gene match. The germline gives CDR1 SQVTM, CDR2 ANQGSEA. The CDR3 sequence is 14 residues long. CDR3 amino acids: CSVRLTGMSYGYTF. For the CDR3, the DNA is TGCAGCGTCCGCCTGACAGGGATGTCCTATGGCTACACCTTC.

The V gene is TRBV29-1, the J gene TRBJ2-7; TRBD2 might be the D (6 bases). This CDR3 has 16 residues. Germline-derived CDR1 and CDR2 are SQVTM and ANQGSEA. Trimming removed 1 base from V and 0 bases from J, with 16 bases in between. CDR3 sequence: CSVEGGAGRLSYEQYF. The CDR3 DNA sequence: TGCAGCGTTGAAGGTGGAGCGGGCCGCCTCTCCTACGAGCAGTACTTC.